Below, 12 T cell receptor beta chains from the same sample are listed, as sequenced in a study of identifying expanded T cells in peripheral blood (dated by TCRdb to between 2018 and 2020). The library relied on the immunoSEQ multiplex PCR assay. TCRdb limited this immuneACCESS table to in-frame rearrangements with V and J called. A share of clones is missing; checked studies link under half to unresolved V genes, and the rest is unexplained. This sample comprises around 57,000 clones, 70% to 90% of them detected only once. The ten largest clones take up less than 5.5% of the sample. The sequenced material came from blood. The receptors originated from a person aged 18 to 75 in good health.

In its sample, this clone was seen once. This chain connects TRBV7-9 to TRBJ1-1, with D uncertain. This CDR3 comprises 9 residues. V shed 5 bases and J shed 6 bases, with 1 base lying between them. Germline V gene lookup returns CDR1 SEHNR and CDR2 FQNEAQ (reference sequence). CDR3 in DNA: TGTGCCAGCAGCCCTGAAGCTTTCTTT. As protein: CASSPEAFF.

This rearrangement joins TRBV21-1 to TRBJ1-1. TRBV21-1 constitutes a pseudogene. The CDR3 spans 15 residues. The CDR3 DNA reads TGTGCCAGCAGTGGAAGAGGGTCTCCGAACACTGAAGCTTTCTTT. It translates to CASSGRGSPNTEAFF.

The rearrangement uses TRBV6-5 and TRBJ2-5; D perhaps matches TRBD2 (5 bases). Trimming removed 0 bases from V and 5 bases from J, with 13 bases in between. Per germline, CDR1 MNHEY and CDR2 SVGAGI. The CDR3 extends over 15 amino acids. CDR3 loop: CASSYSGNLLETQYF. In nucleotides, the CDR3 is TGTGCCAGCAGTTACTCCGGGAACCTGCTGGAGACCCAGTACTTC.

CDR3 coding DNA: TGTGCCAGCAGTGACCTTGGACTAGCGGGGCCGTTGGAGCAGTACTTC. Residues: CASSDLGLAGPLEQYF. J is TRBJ2-7 and V is TRBV25-1; 12 bases are shared with TRBD2. With V trimmed by 3 bases and J by 7 bases, 10 bases remained unmatched. The CDR3 is 16 residues long. Germline V lookup: CDR1 MGHDK, CDR2 SYGVNS.

This sequence joins TRBV30 and TRBJ2-3; the D gene is possibly TRBD2 (7 bases). The CDR3 loop spans 13 amino acids. V was cut by 1 base and J by 4 bases, with 9 bases left in between. Germline V gene sequence: CDR1 GTSNPN, CDR2 SVGIG (reference sequence). The CDR3 DNA reads as TGTGCCTGGAGTGGGGGGGGCGCAGATACGCAGTATTTT. It translates to CAWSGGGADTQYF.

This clone was observed a few times. This chain joins TRBV6-4 and TRBJ2-1, with D perhaps assigned TRBD1 or TRBD2 (6 bases each). V was cut by 6 bases and J by 2 bases, with 17 bases left in between. The CDR3 has 16 amino acids. Germline V gene data show CDR1 as MRHNA and CDR2 as SNTAGT. CDR3 DNA sequence: TGTGCCAGCAGCTGGGGGCGGGGAGAACCCTACAATGAGCAGTTCTTC. It yields the protein CASSWGRGEPYNEQFF.

This clone was recorded only once. This rearrangement joins TRBV5-4 to TRBJ2-3; TRBD1 aligns across 8 bases. CDR3 size: 14 residues. V was pared by 6 bases and J by 3 bases, with 6 bases of the junction left unmatched. Germline V gene sequence: CDR1 SGHNT, CDR2 YYREEE (reference sequence). CDR3 in amino acids: CASTSGQATDTQYF. In DNA form, the CDR3 reads TGTGCCAGCACCTCGGGACAGGCAACAGATACGCAGTATTTT. Filled out from reference TRBV5-4 and TRBJ2-3, the complete variable domain reads ETGVTQSPTHLIKTRGQQVTLRCSSQSGHNTVSWYQQALGQGPQFIFQYYREEENGRGNFPPRFSGLQFPNYSSELNVNALELDDSALYLCASTSGQATDTQYFGPGTRLTVL.

This clone occurred a few times. The chain employs TRBV6-6 and TRBJ1-2; no definite D call. The germline V gene encodes CDR1 MNHNY and CDR2 SVGAGI (reference sequence). The V gene lost 6 bases and the J gene lost 4 bases, with 12 bases spanning the gap. This CDR3 comprises 13 residues. CDR3 in DNA: TGTGCCAGCAGCTGGGAGGAACTCTATGGCTACACCTTC. Amino acid sequence: CASSWEELYGYTF.

The chain carries TRBV2 and TRBJ1-5; no clear D gene. Germline CDR1 is SNHLY and CDR2 is FYNNEI. The CDR3 runs to 14 residues. The V gene lost 6 bases and the J gene lost 4 bases, with 13 bases spanning the gap. As DNA, the CDR3 is TGTGCCAGCAGGACCGGGTCAGAAAATCAGCCCCAGCATTTT. Translated, it gives CASRTGSENQPQHF.

The genes are TRBV6-4 and TRBJ2-3; no firm D call. Germline V gene lookup returns CDR1 MRHNA and CDR2 SNTAGT. The V end lost 3 bases, the J end lost 1 base, and 11 bases lay between the germline ends. The CDR3 has 15 residues. The CDR3 DNA sequence: TGTGCCAGCAGTGAATCGCGAGAGGGCACAGATACGCAGTATTTT. Translated, it gives CASSESREGTDTQYF.

V usage is TRBV19 and J usage is TRBJ1-4; D gene uncertain. V shed 3 bases and J shed 4 bases, with 6 bases lying between them. CDR1 is LNHDA and CDR2 is SQIVND in the germline V gene (reference sequence). The CDR3 loop spans 13 amino acids. The CDR3 DNA follows: TGTGCCAGTAGTATGGCACATAATGAAAAACTGTTTTTT. This gives the protein CASSMAHNEKLFF.

The chain links TRBV18 to TRBJ1-2; tentatively, D is TRBD1 (5 bases). The CDR3 spans 14 residues. V lost 0 bases to trimming and J lost 4 bases, with 9 bases between them. Germline V CDR1 and CDR2: KGHSH, LQKENI. The CDR3 bases are TGTGCCAGCTCACCACCGACAGCCCTCTATGGCTACACCTTC. It is translated as CASSPPTALYGYTF.